This T cell receptor beta chain was recorded in a study of naive and memory T cell subsets. Overall study results and limits: Over 95% of naive TCR sequences appeared only once after error correction, unlike memory subsets. Possibly reflecting memory cells re-expressing CD45RA, a few larger clonotypes occurred in naive repertoires, especially CD8. Activation and differentiation may alter RNA-based TCR counts. No ground truth validated the naive and memory repertoire findings.

The V gene's germline CDR1 is LGHNA and CDR2 YNFKEQ. V lost 0 bases and J 3 bases, leaving 7 bases between the germline ends. The CDR3 consists of 14 residues. The beta constant-region primer was an equimolar mix of two oligonucleotides covering TRBC1 and TRBC2. The ligated cDNA underwent four PCR rounds using SP2 and nested alpha and beta constant-region primers. TCRdb itself ran the UMI-ligation and nested PCR reads through MiXCR, one entry per CDR3 protein. The sample lists roughly 100,000 distinct CDR3 sequences; approximately 15% were seen once. This clonotype was observed at least ten times. Its antigen is currently unknown.

The sequence was obtained from a human donor in good health. Sequencing was done on a sample of naive CD8+ T cells from blood. The V call is TRBV4-2, the J call TRBJ2-3; possibly TRBD2 for D (6 bases). For the CDR3, the DNA is TGTGCCAGCAGCCAAGAGGAGGGGACAGATACGCAGTATTTT. This gives the protein CASSQEEGTDTQYF.